Listed below are T cell receptor beta chains from one sample, sequenced in a study of T cell responses to AZD1222 COVID-19 vaccine. Some clones are missing from TCRdb's copy, which holds only in-frame ones; the method was immunoSEQ multiplex PCR. This sample has 130,000 or so clones, with 93% found just once. Specimen: peripheral blood, collected on day 0 of MenACWY control vaccination. The source is an adult in good health. Both conserved end residues are part of each CDR3. D genes are given only for firm matches. The size entry is marked missing in some rows and otherwise reads once, few, many or a size class.

clone size: .; D gene: TRBD1; V gene: TRBV6-5; J gene: TRBJ2-6; CDR3 DNA: TGTGCCAGCAGCCACGACAGGGGCGACGTCCTGACTTTC; CDR3 protein: CASSHDRGDVLTF
clone size: .; D gene: TRBD2; V gene: TRBV19; J gene: TRBJ2-1; CDR3 DNA: TGTGCCAGTAGGAGGACTAGCGAAAATGAGCAGTTCTTC; CDR3 protein: CASRRTSENEQFF
clone size: .; D gene: TRBD2; V gene: TRBV15; J gene: TRBJ2-7; CDR3 DNA: TGTGCCACCAGTGGAAAGACTAGCGGGAGTAAGTACTTC; CDR3 protein: CATSGKTSGSKYF
clone size: .; D gene: TRBD1; V gene: TRBV5-1; J gene: TRBJ1-1; CDR3 DNA: TGCGCCAGCAGCTCGGGACAGGGGCTAACCATGGGGACTGAAGCTTTCTTT; CDR3 protein: CASSSGQGLTMGTEAFF
clone size: .; D gene: .; V gene: TRBV6-2/TRBV6-3; J gene: TRBJ2-1; CDR3 DNA: TGTGCCAGCAGTTACCCTGGAAATGAGCAGTTCTTC; CDR3 protein: CASSYPGNEQFF
clone size: .; D gene: TRBD1; V gene: TRBV12-5; J gene: TRBJ1-3; CDR3 DNA: TGTGCTAGTGGTTTAACAGGGGGCGCGAACACCATATATTTT; CDR3 protein: CASGLTGGANTIYF
clone size: .; D gene: TRBD1; V gene: TRBV18; J gene: TRBJ1-3; CDR3 DNA: TGTGCCAGCTCACCGCAGACAGGGGCAGGAAACACCATATATTTT; CDR3 protein: CASSPQTGAGNTIYF
clone size: .; D gene: TRBD2; V gene: TRBV5-6; J gene: TRBJ2-7; CDR3 DNA: TGTGCCAGCAGCACCCTTTGGGGGGGGGACTACGAGCAGTACTTC; CDR3 protein: CASSTLWGGDYEQYF
clone size: .; D gene: .; V gene: TRBV7-9; J gene: TRBJ1-2; CDR3 DNA: TGTGCCAGCAGCCCATCAGGGAATCAGGTTTCTGGCTACACCTTC; CDR3 protein: CASSPSGNQVSGYTF
clone size: .; D gene: .; V gene: TRBV3-1/TRBV3-2; J gene: TRBJ1-4; CDR3 DNA: TGTGCCAGCAGCCCTCCGCGAAGGTCAGGAGTTGAAAAACTGTTTTTT; CDR3 protein: CASSPPRRSGVEKLFF
clone size: .; D gene: .; V gene: TRBV7-8; J gene: TRBJ1-4; CDR3 DNA: TGTGCCAGCGCCAAACGGAGGACTAATGAAAAACTGTTTTTT; CDR3 protein: CASAKRRTNEKLFF
clone size: .; D gene: .; V gene: TRBV7-9; J gene: TRBJ2-1; CDR3 DNA: TGTGCCAGCAGCCCCCTAGAGGCGCCCGCCTACAATGAGCAGTTCTTC; CDR3 protein: CASSPLEAPAYNEQFF
clone size: .; D gene: .; V gene: TRBV6-2/TRBV6-3; J gene: TRBJ1-5; CDR3 DNA: TGTGCCAGCAGTGAGGGACACCCTAATCAGCCCCAGCATTTT; CDR3 protein: CASSEGHPNQPQHF
clone size: .; D gene: .; V gene: TRBV12-3/TRBV12-4; J gene: TRBJ1-5; CDR3 DNA: TGTGCCAGCAGTAAAAACGACAATCAGCCCCAGCATTTT; CDR3 protein: CASSKNDNQPQHF
clone size: .; D gene: TRBD2; V gene: TRBV9; J gene: TRBJ2-7; CDR3 DNA: TGTGCCAGCAGCGTAGATGAGGGACTACGGGAGCAGTACTTC; CDR3 protein: CASSVDEGLREQYF
clone size: .; D gene: .; V gene: TRBV2; J gene: TRBJ1-2; CDR3 DNA: TGTGCCAGCAGTGATTCTGCTGTAAGCTATGGCTACACCTTC; CDR3 protein: CASSDSAVSYGYTF
clone size: .; D gene: TRBD1; V gene: TRBV4-1; J gene: TRBJ1-1; CDR3 DNA: TGCGCCAGCAGCCAAGATAGGGACAGGTCGAACACTGAAGCTTTCTTT; CDR3 protein: CASSQDRDRSNTEAFF
clone size: .; D gene: .; V gene: TRBV9; J gene: TRBJ1-2; CDR3 DNA: TGTGCCAGCAGCCCCCAGACAGAGCCTGGCTACACCTTC; CDR3 protein: CASSPQTEPGYTF
clone size: .; D gene: .; V gene: TRBV15; J gene: TRBJ1-2; CDR3 DNA: TGTGCCACCAGCCCTATTTTGGAGGGGGTTGGCTACACCTTC; CDR3 protein: CATSPILEGVGYTF
clone size: .; D gene: .; V gene: TRBV25-1; J gene: TRBJ1-2; CDR3 DNA: TGTGCCAGCACCGGGCACCCCATGAACTATGGCTACACCTTC; CDR3 protein: CASTGHPMNYGYTF
clone size: once; D gene: .; V gene: TRBV2; J gene: TRBJ2-2; CDR3 DNA: TGTGCCAGCAGGGGGTCGGGTCCGAACACCGGGGAGCTGTTTTTT; CDR3 protein: CASRGSGPNTGELFF
clone size: once; D gene: TRBD1; V gene: TRBV5-1; J gene: TRBJ1-6; CDR3 DNA: TGCGCCAGCACCGACGTCAGGACAGGGAGCAATTCACCCCTCCACTTT; CDR3 protein: CASTDVRTGSNSPLHF
clone size: once; D gene: .; V gene: TRBV19; J gene: TRBJ1-3; CDR3 DNA: TGTGCCAGCTCCACTACCACTGGAAACACCATATATTTT; CDR3 protein: CASSTTTGNTIYF
clone size: .; D gene: .; V gene: TRBV6-1; J gene: TRBJ1-5; CDR3 DNA: TGTGCCAGCAGTGAAGTGGACGGTGGGAATCAGCCCCAGCATTTT; CDR3 protein: CASSEVDGGNQPQHF
clone size: .; D gene: .; V gene: TRBV5-1; J gene: TRBJ2-2; CDR3 DNA: TGCGCCAGCAGCTCCCAGGGTACCGGGGAGCTGTTTTTT; CDR3 protein: CASSSQGTGELFF
clone size: .; D gene: .; V gene: TRBV7-2; J gene: TRBJ1-5; CDR3 DNA: TGTGCCAGCAGCTTAGGGACAGCTCTCTCCCAGCCCCAGCATTTT; CDR3 protein: CASSLGTALSQPQHF
clone size: .; D gene: .; V gene: TRBV25-1; J gene: TRBJ2-5; CDR3 DNA: TGTGCCAGCAGTGAATGGAGGGGAGAAGAGACCCAGTACTTC; CDR3 protein: CASSEWRGEETQYF
clone size: .; D gene: .; V gene: TRBV11-2; J gene: TRBJ1-2; CDR3 DNA: TGTGCCAGCAGCCGGAATCCGGGACCTCCTTTGGGGTATGGCTACACCTTC; CDR3 protein: CASSRNPGPPLGYGYTF
clone size: .; D gene: .; V gene: TRBV14; J gene: TRBJ2-1; CDR3 DNA: TGTGCCAGCAGCCAAATGGGGGAGCAGTTCTTC; CDR3 protein: CASSQMGEQFF
clone size: once; D gene: TRBD2; V gene: TRBV7-2; J gene: TRBJ2-1; CDR3 DNA: TGTGCCAGCAGCTTAGAGCTCGGGGGGTATGAGCAGTTCTTC; CDR3 protein: CASSLELGGYEQFF
clone size: .; D gene: .; V gene: TRBV7-6; J gene: TRBJ2-7; CDR3 DNA: TGTGCCAGCAGCCCCCCAGGGAAACTCTACGAGCAGTACTTC; CDR3 protein: CASSPPGKLYEQYF
clone size: .; D gene: .; V gene: TRBV21-1; J gene: TRBJ1-5; CDR3 DNA: TGTGCCAGCAGCAAAGTCAGGACAGGGGTGGTGGGGCCCCAGCATTTT; CDR3 protein: CASSKVRTGVVGPQHF
clone size: .; D gene: .; V gene: TRBV2; J gene: TRBJ1-2; CDR3 DNA: TGTGCCAGCAGTCCCCAGGGACCTAACTATGGCTACACCTTC; CDR3 protein: CASSPQGPNYGYTF
clone size: .; D gene: TRBD2; V gene: TRBV25-1; J gene: TRBJ2-7; CDR3 DNA: TGTGCCAGCAGTGAGCTAGCGGGAGTAACCTACGAGCAGTACTTC; CDR3 protein: CASSELAGVTYEQYF
clone size: .; D gene: .; V gene: TRBV6-4; J gene: TRBJ1-4; CDR3 DNA: TGTGCCTCGCCCCCCAGATCTAATGAAAAACTGTTTTTT; CDR3 protein: CASPPRSNEKLFF
clone size: .; D gene: .; V gene: TRBV7-9; J gene: TRBJ1-4; CDR3 DNA: TGTGCCAGCAGCTTAGCGGCCAGGGGCGGGGAAAAACTGTTTTTT; CDR3 protein: CASSLAARGGEKLFF